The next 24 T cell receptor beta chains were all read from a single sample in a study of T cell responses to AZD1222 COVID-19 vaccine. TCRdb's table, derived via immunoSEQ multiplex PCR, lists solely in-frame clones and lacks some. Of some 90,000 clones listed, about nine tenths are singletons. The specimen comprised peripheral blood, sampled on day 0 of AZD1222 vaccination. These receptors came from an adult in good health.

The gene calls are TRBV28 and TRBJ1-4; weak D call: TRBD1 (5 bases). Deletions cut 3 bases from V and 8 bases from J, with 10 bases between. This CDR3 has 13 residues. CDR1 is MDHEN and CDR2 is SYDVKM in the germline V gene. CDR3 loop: CASSFQGEEKLFF. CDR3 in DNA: TGTGCCAGCAGTTTCCAGGGAGAAGAAAAACTGTTTTTT.

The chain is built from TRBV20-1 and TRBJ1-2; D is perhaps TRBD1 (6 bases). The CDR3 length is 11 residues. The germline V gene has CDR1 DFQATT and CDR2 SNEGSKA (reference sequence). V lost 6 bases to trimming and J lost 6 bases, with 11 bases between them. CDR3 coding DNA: TGCAGTGCGGTACAGGGCCATGGCTACACCTTC. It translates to CSAVQGHGYTF.

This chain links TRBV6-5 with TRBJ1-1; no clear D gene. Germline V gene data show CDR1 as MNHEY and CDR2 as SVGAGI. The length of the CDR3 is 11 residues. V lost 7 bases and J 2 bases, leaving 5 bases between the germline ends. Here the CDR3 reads CASKANTEAFF. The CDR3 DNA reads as TGTGCCAGCAAAGCCAACACTGAAGCTTTCTTT.

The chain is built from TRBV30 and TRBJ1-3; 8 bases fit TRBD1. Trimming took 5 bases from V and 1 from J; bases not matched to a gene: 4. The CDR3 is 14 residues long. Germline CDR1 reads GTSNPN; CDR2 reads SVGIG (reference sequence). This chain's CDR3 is CAWDRGLSGNTIYF. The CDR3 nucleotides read TGTGCCTGGGACAGGGGTTTATCTGGAAACACCATATATTTT.

In DNA, the CDR3 is TGCAGTGCTAGTGCGGGCAGAGAAAAACTGTTTTTT. Its translation is CSASAGREKLFF. The V call is TRBV20-1, the J call TRBJ1-4; D is unclear. With 3 bases removed from V and 8 bases from J, the gap between germline ends came to 10 bases. The V gene's germline CDR1 is DFQATT and CDR2 SNEGSKA (reference sequence). CDR3 length: 12 residues.

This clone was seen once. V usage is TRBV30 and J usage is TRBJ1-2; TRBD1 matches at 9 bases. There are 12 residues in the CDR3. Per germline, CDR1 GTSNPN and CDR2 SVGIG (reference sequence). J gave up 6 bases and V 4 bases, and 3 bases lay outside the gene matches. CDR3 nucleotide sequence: TGTGCCTGGACCACAGGGGGCCATGGCTACACCTTC. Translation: CAWTTGGHGYTF.

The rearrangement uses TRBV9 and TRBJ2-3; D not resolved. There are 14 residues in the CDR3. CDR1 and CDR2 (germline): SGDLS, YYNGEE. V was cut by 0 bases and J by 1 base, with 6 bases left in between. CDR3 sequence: CASSVDTGTDTQYF. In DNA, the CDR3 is TGTGCCAGCAGCGTAGATACAGGCACAGATACGCAGTATTTT.

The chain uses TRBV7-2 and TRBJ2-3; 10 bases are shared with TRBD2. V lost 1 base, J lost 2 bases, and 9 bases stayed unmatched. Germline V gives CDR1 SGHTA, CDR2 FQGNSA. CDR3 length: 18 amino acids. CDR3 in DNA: TGTGCCAGCAGCTTAGTGGGGCTAGCGGGAGTAGACACAGATACGCAGTATTTT. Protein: CASSLVGLAGVDTDTQYF.

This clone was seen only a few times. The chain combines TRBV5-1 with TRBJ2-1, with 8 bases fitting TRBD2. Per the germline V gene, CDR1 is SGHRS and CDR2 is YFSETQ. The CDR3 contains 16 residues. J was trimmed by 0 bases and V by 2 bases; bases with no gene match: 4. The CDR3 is CASSFLGTSSYNEQFF. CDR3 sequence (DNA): TGCGCCAGCAGCTTTTTGGGGACTAGCTCCTACAATGAGCAGTTCTTC.

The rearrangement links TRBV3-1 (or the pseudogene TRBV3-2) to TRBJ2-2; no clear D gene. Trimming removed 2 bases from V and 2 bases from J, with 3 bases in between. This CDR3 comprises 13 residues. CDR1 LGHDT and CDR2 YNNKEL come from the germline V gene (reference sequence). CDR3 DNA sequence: TGTGCCAGCAGCCAAACCAACACCGGGGAGCTGTTTTTT. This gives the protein CASSQTNTGELFF.

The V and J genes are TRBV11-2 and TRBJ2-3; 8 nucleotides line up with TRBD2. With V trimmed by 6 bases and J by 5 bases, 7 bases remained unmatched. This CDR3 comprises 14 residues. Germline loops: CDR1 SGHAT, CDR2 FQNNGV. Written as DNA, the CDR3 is TGTGCCAGCAGGGTAGCGGGGCAAGGAGATACGCAGTATTTT. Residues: CASRVAGQGDTQYF.

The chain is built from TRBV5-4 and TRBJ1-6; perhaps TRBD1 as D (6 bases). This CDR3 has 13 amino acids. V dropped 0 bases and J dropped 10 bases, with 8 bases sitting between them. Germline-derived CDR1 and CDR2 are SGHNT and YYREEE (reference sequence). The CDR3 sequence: CASSLDRASPLHF. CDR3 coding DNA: TGTGCCAGCAGCTTGGACAGGGCGTCACCCCTCCACTTT.

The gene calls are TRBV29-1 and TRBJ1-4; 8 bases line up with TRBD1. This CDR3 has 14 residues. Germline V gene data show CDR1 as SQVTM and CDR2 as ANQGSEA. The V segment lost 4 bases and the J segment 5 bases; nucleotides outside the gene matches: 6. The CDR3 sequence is CSVGTGYRNEKLFF. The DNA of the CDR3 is TGCAGCGTTGGGACAGGGTATCGGAATGAAAAACTGTTTTTT.

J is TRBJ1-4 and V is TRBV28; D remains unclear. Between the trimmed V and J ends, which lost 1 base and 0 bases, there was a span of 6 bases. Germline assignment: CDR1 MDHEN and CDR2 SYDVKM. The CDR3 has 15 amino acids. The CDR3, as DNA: TGTGCCAGCAGTTTATCACCAGCAACTAATGAAAAACTGTTTTTT. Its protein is CASSLSPATNEKLFF.

CDR3 protein: CASSQVSGIGYEQYF. The CDR3 bases are TGTGCCAGCAGCCAAGTTTCGGGGATAGGCTACGAGCAGTACTTC. The chain carries TRBV14 and TRBJ2-7; TRBD2 might be the D (5 bases). Trimming took off 1 base at V and 3 bases at J, with 13 bases between the two ends. The CDR3 has 15 residues. In germline, CDR1 is SGHDN, CDR2 FVKESK.

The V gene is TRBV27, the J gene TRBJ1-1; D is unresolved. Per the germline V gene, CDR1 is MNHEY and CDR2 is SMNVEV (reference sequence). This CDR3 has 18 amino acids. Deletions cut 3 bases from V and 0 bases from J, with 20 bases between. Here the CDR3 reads CASSFVLPLRDMNTEAFF. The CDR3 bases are TGTGCCAGCAGTTTTGTTTTACCGCTTAGGGATATGAACACTGAAGCTTTCTTT.

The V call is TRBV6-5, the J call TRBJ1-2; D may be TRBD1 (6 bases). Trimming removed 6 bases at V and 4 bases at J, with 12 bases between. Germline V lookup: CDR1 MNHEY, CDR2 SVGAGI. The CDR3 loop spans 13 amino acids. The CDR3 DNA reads TGTGCCAGCAGGACAGGAGCAACCTATGGCTACACCTTC. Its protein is CASRTGATYGYTF.

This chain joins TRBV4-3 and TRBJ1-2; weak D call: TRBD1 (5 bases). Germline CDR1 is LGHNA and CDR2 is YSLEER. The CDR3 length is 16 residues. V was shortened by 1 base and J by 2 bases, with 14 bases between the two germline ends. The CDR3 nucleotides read TGCGCCAGCAGCCAAGCCTGGGGGGAGGGGAACTATGGCTACACCTTC. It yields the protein CASSQAWGEGNYGYTF.

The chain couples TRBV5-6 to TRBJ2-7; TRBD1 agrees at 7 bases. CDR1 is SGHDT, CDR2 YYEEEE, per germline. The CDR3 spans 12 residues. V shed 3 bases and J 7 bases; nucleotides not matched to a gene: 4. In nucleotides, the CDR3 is TGTGCCAGCAGCTGGGACAGTCGGGAGCAGTACTTC. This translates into CASSWDSREQYF.

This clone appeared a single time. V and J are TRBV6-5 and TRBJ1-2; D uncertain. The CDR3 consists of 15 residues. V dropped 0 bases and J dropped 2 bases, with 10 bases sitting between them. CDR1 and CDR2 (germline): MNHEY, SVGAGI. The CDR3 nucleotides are TGTGCCAGCAGTTACTCGAGTTTAGGGAACTATGGCTACACCTTC. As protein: CASSYSSLGNYGYTF.

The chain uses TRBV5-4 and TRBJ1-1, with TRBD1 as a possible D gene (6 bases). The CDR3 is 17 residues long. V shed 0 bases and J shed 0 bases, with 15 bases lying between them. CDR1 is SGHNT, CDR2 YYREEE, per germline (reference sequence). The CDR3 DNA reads TGTGCCAGCAGCTTGGTGGTTAGGGGGGGACTGAACACTGAAGCTTTCTTT. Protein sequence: CASSLVVRGGLNTEAFF.

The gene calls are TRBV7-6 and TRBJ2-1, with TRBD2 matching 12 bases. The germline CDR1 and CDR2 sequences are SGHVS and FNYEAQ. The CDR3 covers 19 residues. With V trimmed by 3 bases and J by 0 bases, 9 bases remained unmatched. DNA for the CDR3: TGTGCCAGCAGCTTTCCGGGACTAGCGGGCCCCTCCTCCTACAATGAGCAGTTCTTC. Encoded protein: CASSFPGLAGPSSYNEQFF.

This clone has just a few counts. DNA of the CDR3: TGTGCCAGCAGCCCTGGGACAAAATCCATCGTCTATGGCTACACCTTC. Residues: CASSPGTKSIVYGYTF. This sequence joins TRBV7-9 and TRBJ1-2; weak D call: TRBD1 (6 bases). V lost 5 bases, J lost 4 bases, and 20 bases lay in between. This CDR3 has 16 amino acids. Germline CDR1 and CDR2: SEHNR and FQNEAQ (reference sequence).

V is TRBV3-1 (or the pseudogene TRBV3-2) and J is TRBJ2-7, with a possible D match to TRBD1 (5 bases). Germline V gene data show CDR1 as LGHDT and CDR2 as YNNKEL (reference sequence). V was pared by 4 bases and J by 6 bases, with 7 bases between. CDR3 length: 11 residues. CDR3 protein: CASSRQGEQYF. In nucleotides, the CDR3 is TGTGCCAGCAGCCGCCAGGGCGAGCAGTACTTC.